A selection of T cell receptor beta chains follows, all from one sample in a study of Graves' ophthalmopathy and Graves' hyperthyroidism. TCRdb recomputed calls from the multiplex PCR reads with MiXCR, one row per CDR3 protein. This table holds over a million distinct CDR3 sequences, 35% to 40% found once. The sequencing input was peripheral blood or thyroid tissue (not recorded which). The receptor set was obtained from an adult man with Graves' hyperthyroidism. CDR3s include the opening cysteine and the closing phenylalanine or tryptophan. D genes are given only for firm matches. Clone size appears in some rows only: once, few, many, or a class for an expanded clone.

CDR3nt | CDR3aa | v_gene | abundance | j_gene | d_gene
TGTGCCAGCAGACACTCTCAGACAGGGGGCTTTGCTGGCTACACCTTC | CASRHSQTGGFAGYTF | TRBV24-1 | NA | TRBJ1-2 | TRBD1
TGCAGTGCTAGACCCCGGGACAGGTCGAACACTGAAGCTTTCTTT | CSARPRDRSNTEAFF | TRBV20-1 | NA | TRBJ1-1 | TRBD1
TGTGCCAGCAGGGAGGGACGGAACACCGGGGAGCTGTTTTTT | CASREGRNTGELFF | TRBV6-4 | NA | TRBJ2-2 | NA
TGTGCCGTCCTAGTCCAGACTCTCAGGGCCTATGGCTACACCTTC | CAVLVQTLRAYGYTF | TRBV10-3 | NA | TRBJ1-2 | NA
TGTGCCAGCAACACCGGGACAGTATCCGAGCAGTACTTC | CASNTGTVSEQYF | TRBV5-6 | many | TRBJ2-7 | TRBD1
TGTGCCAGTGTGCCCGGGACAGGGCTGGGCACTGAAGCTTTCTTT | CASVPGTGLGTEAFF | TRBV19 | many | TRBJ1-1 | TRBD1
TGTGCCAGCAGTACCGGAGGGTCAGTGAATAAACTGTTTTTT | CASSTGGSVNKLFF | TRBV6-5 | NA | TRBJ1-4 | NA
TGCGCCAGCAAGGGGGGGATCGAGCAGTACTTC | CASKGGIEQYF | TRBV5-1 | NA | TRBJ2-7 | NA
TGTGCCAGCAGTTTGGGACTAGCAACAGATACGCAGTATTTT | CASSLGLATDTQYF | TRBV27 | few | TRBJ2-3 | TRBD2
TGTGCCAGCAGCTTAGGCGGGAGGGCCTGGCTGGCCGAGCAGTACTTC | CASSLGGRAWLAEQYF | TRBV7-2 | NA | TRBJ2-7 | TRBD2
TGTGCCAGCAGCTACACGTGGTCAGGAGGCACAGATACGCAGTATTTT | CASSYTWSGGTDTQYF | TRBV7-2 | few | TRBJ2-3 | NA
TGTGCCACCAAAAGGACGGGGGGCCATGGCTACACCTTC | CATKRTGGHGYTF | TRBV19 | many | TRBJ1-2 | NA
TGTGCCAGCAGTGAATCCCAATGGGGGGGGCGCGAAAAACTGTTTTTT | CASSESQWGGREKLFF | TRBV25-1 | NA | TRBJ1-4 | NA
TGTGCCAGCAGCCACCAGGGGGTCTCCGGGGAGCTGTTTTTT | CASSHQGVSGELFF | TRBV3-1 | NA | TRBJ2-2 | TRBD1
TGTGCCATCAGTGAGTCGTTATCAGGGAACTACGAGCAGTACTTC | CAISESLSGNYEQYF | TRBV10-3 | many | TRBJ2-7 | NA
TGCGCCAGCAGTGCCAGCAGCGGGGGACAGGTCGACGAGCAGTACTTC | CASSASSGGQVDEQYF | TRBV10-2 | NA | TRBJ2-7 | NA
TGTGCCAGCAGCTTACTCCGGGCCCCGGAAACCTACGAGCAGTACTTC | CASSLLRAPETYEQYF | TRBV7-2 | NA | TRBJ2-7 | NA
TGCGCCAGCAGCTTGGAAGGGCATACCAATGAAAAACTGTTTTTT | CASSLEGHTNEKLFF | TRBV5-1 | few | TRBJ1-4 | NA
TGTGCCAGTGCTACGGGACAGGGGGTAAGCGGCAATCAGCCCCAGCATTTT | CASATGQGVSGNQPQHF | TRBV19 | few | TRBJ1-5 | TRBD1
TGCGCCAGCAGCCGCTTAGGGGGCTTAGATTCACCCCTCCACTTT | CASSRLGGLDSPLHF | TRBV4-1 | NA | TRBJ1-6 | TRBD1
TGCGCCAGCCGGAGACAGCTGAACACTGAAGCTTTCTTT | CASRRQLNTEAFF | TRBV5-1 | many | TRBJ1-1 | NA
TGTGCCAGCAGTGAAGGGGACAGGACCCAGTACTTC | CASSEGDRTQYF | TRBV6-1 | NA | TRBJ2-5 | TRBD1
TGTGCCAGCAGTCCCCTAGACAGGGGACCTTACTATGGCTACACCTTC | CASSPLDRGPYYGYTF | TRBV12-3/TRBV12-4 | NA | TRBJ1-2 | TRBD1
TGCAGCGTTGAAAGCCCCCGGGCGGGGGGCGGGGGAGATACGCAGTATTTT | CSVESPRAGGGGDTQYF | TRBV29-1 | NA | TRBJ2-3 | TRBD2
TGTGCCAGCAGCCTGGGCAGGAACCCCTACGAGCAGTACTTC | CASSLGRNPYEQYF | TRBV7-6 | many | TRBJ2-7 | NA
TGTGCCAGCAGCCTGGGGGGACCAGCGGGCAATCAGCCCCAGCATTTT | CASSLGGPAGNQPQHF | TRBV5-4 | NA | TRBJ1-5 | NA
TGTGCCAGCAGCCGGACAGGGGGTTCACCCCTCCACTTT | CASSRTGGSPLHF | TRBV11-2 | many | TRBJ1-6 | TRBD1
TGCGCCAGCAGTGAGTCGAACGGGGGAGAGCAGTTCTTC | CASSESNGGEQFF | TRBV10-1 | NA | TRBJ2-1 | NA
TGTGCCAGCAGCGACTACCGGACAGCGAACTCTGGAAACACCATATATTTT | CASSDYRTANSGNTIYF | TRBV5-6 | many | TRBJ1-3 | NA
TGTGCCAGCAGCTTGGGACCGGGGTCGAACACCGGGGAGCTGTTTTTT | CASSLGPGSNTGELFF | TRBV7-9 | few | TRBJ2-2 | NA
TGCGCCAGCAGCTGGGCGGGGTCCAAAGGGACCCAGTACTTC | CASSWAGSKGTQYF | TRBV9 | NA | TRBJ2-5 | NA
TGTGCCACCAGTGACCACCTCACCTACGAGCAGTACTTC | CATSDHLTYEQYF | TRBV24-1 | many | TRBJ2-7 | NA
TGTGCCATCAGTGAGAGGGACAGGGGGCTAAGCTACGAGCAGTACTTC | CAISERDRGLSYEQYF | TRBV10-3 | few | TRBJ2-7 | TRBD1
TGTGCCAGTAGTATCCTAGGGGCGCCGCCCCAGCATTTT | CASSILGAPPQHF | TRBV19 | many | TRBJ1-5 | NA
TGTGCCAGCAGCGTAGGTGCCAGGGGGGATCAGCCCCAGCATTTT | CASSVGARGDQPQHF | TRBV9 | NA | TRBJ1-5 | TRBD1
TGTGCCAGCAGAACCACAAGGAACACTGAAGCTTTCTTT | CASRTTRNTEAFF | TRBV7-2 | many | TRBJ1-1 | NA
TGTGCCAGTAGGAAGAACAGGAACACTGAAGCTTTCTTT | CASRKNRNTEAFF | TRBV19 | many | TRBJ1-1 | NA
TGTGCCAGCAGCTTAGGGGCAGGGGGAGGAAATCAGCCCCAGCATTTT | CASSLGAGGGNQPQHF | TRBV7-9 | many | TRBJ1-5 | TRBD1